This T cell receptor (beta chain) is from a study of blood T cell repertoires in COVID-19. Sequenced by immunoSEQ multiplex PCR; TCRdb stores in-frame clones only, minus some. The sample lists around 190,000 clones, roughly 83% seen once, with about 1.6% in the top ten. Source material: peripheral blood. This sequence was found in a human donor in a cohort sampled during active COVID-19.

The CDR3 region has the DNA TGTGCCATCAGTGACGGACAGGGATCGGAAAAACTGTTTTTT. Its translation is CAISDGQGSEKLFF. V is TRBV10-3 and J is TRBJ1-4; TRBD1 agrees at 8 bases. This CDR3 spans 14 amino acids. J lost 8 bases, V lost 3 bases, and 5 bases had no gene match. Germline assignment: CDR1 ENHRY and CDR2 SYGVKD.